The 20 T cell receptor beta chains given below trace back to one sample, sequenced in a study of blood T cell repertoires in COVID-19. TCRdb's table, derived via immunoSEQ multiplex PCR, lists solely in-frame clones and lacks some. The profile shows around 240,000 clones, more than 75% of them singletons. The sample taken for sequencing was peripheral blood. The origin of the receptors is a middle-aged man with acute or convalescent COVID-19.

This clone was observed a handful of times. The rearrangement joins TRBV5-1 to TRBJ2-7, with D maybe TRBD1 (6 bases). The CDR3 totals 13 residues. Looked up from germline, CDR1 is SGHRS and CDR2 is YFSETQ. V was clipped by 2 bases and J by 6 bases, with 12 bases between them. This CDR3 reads CASSLQGIGEQYF. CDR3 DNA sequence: TGCGCCAGCAGCTTACAGGGAATTGGCGAGCAGTACTTC.

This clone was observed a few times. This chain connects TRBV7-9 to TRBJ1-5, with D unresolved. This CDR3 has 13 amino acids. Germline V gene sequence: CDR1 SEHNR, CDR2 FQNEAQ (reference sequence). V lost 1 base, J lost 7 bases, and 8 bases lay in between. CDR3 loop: CASSLGRSQPQHF. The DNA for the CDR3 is TGTGCCAGCAGCTTAGGAAGAAGCCAGCCCCAGCATTTT. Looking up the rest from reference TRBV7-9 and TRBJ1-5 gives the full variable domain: DTGVSQNPRHKITKRGQNVTFRCDPISEHNRLYWYRQTLGQGPEFLTYFQNEAQLEKSRLLSDRFSAERPKGSFSTLEIQRTEQGDSAMYLCASSLGRSQPQHFGDGTRLSIL.

The CDR3 loop is CAASGNQPQHF. In nucleotides, the CDR3 is TGTGCCGCCTCGGGAAATCAGCCCCAGCATTTT. This rearrangement joins TRBV27 to TRBJ1-5; no firm D call. V lost 11 bases to trimming and J lost 4 bases, with 9 bases between them. The CDR3 runs 11 residues. Germline-derived CDR1 and CDR2 are MNHEY and SMNVEV (reference sequence).

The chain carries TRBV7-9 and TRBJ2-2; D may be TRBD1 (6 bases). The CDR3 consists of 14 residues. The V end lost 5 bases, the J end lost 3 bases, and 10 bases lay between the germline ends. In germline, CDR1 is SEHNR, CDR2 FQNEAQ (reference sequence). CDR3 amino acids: CASSLRQDTGELFF. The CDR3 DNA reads TGTGCCAGCAGCCTAAGACAGGACACCGGGGAGCTGTTTTTT.

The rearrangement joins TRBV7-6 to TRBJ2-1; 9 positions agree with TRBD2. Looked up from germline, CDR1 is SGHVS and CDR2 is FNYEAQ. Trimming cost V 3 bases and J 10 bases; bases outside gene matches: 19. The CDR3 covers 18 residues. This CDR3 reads CASSLGERGAFNSKEQFF. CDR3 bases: TGTGCCAGCAGCTTGGGGGAGCGGGGGGCCTTCAATAGTAAAGAGCAGTTCTTC.

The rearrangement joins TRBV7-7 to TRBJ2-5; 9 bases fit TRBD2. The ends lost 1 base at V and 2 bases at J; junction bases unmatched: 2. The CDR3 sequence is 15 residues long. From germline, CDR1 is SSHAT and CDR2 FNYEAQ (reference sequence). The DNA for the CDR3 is TGTGCCAGCAGCTTAGTCGCGGGGGGGCAAGAGACCCAGTACTTC. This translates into CASSLVAGGQETQYF.

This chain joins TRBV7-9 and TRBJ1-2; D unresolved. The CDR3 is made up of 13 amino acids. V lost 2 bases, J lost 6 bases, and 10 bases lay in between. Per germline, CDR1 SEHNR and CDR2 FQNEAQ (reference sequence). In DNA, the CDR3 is TGTGCCAGCAGCTTATTAGGCGGGAATGGCTACACCTTC. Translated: CASSLLGGNGYTF.

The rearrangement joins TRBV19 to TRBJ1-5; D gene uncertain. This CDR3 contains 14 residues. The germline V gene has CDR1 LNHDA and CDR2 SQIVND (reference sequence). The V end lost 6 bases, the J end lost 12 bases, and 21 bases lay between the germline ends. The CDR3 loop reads CASREVGGKRVQHF. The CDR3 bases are TGTGCCAGTAGGGAGGTCGGAGGGAAAAGGGTCCAGCATTTT.

Written as DNA, the CDR3 is TGTGCCAGCATGTGGGGGCAAGTGGCCTACGAGCAGTACTTC. It codes for CASMWGQVAYEQYF. The chain carries TRBV6-5 and TRBJ2-7; the D gene is possibly TRBD1 (6 bases). This CDR3 contains 14 residues. Germline-derived CDR1 and CDR2 are MNHEY and SVGAGI. The V gene lost 7 bases and the J gene lost 2 bases, with 15 bases spanning the gap.

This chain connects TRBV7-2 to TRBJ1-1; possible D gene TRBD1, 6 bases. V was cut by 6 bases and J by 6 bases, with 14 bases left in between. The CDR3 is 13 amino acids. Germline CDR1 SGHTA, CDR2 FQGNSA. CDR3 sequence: CASSTQGRAEAFF. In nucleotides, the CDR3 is TGTGCCAGCAGTACTCAGGGGAGGGCTGAAGCTTTCTTT.

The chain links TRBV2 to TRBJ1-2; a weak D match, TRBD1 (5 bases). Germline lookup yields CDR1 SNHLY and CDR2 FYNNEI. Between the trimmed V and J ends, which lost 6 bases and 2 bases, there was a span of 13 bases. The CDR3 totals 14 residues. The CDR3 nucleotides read TGTGCCAGCAGGCCCCCCGACAGCAACTATGGCTACACCTTC. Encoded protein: CASRPPDSNYGYTF.

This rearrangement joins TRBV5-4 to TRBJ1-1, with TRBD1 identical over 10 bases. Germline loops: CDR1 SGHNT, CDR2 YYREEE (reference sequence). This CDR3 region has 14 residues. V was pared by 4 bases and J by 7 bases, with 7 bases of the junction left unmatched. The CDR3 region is CASSVDRGSYEAFF. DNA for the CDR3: TGTGCCAGCAGCGTGGACAGGGGGTCGTATGAAGCTTTCTTT.

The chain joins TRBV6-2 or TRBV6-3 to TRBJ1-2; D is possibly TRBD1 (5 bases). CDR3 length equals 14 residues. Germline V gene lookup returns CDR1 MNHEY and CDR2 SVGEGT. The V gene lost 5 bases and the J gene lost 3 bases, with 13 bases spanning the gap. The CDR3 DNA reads TGTGCCAGCAGTCTTGACGGGGGAGACTATGGCTACACCTTC. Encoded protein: CASSLDGGDYGYTF.

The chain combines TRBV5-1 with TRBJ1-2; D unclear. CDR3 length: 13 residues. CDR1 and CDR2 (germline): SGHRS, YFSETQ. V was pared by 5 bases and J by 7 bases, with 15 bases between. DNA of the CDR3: TGCGCCAGCAGTCCGGGGTTTGAGCTTGGCTACACCTTC. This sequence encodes CASSPGFELGYTF.

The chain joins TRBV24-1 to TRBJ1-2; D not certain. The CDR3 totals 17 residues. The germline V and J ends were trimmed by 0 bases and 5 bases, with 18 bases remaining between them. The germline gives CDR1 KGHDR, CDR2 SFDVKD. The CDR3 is CATSDLFFDEGGYGYTF. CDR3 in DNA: TGTGCCACCAGTGATTTGTTCTTTGATGAGGGAGGATATGGCTACACCTTC.

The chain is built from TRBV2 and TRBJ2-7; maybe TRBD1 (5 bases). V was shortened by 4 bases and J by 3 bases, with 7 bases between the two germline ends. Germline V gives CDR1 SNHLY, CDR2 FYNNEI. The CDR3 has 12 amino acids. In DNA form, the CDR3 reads TGTGCCAGCAGTGTGACAGACTACGAGCAGTACTTC. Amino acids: CASSVTDYEQYF.

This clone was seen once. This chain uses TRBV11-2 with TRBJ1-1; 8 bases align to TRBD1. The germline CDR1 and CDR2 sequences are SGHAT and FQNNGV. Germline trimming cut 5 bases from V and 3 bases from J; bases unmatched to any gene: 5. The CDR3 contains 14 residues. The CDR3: CASSQRQGYTEAFF. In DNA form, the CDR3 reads TGTGCCAGCAGCCAGCGACAGGGGTACACTGAAGCTTTCTTT. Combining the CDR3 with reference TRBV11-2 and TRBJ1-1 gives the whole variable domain EAGVAQSPRYKIIEKRQSVAFWCNPISGHATLYWYQQILGQGPKLLIQFQNNGVVDDSQLPKDRFSAERLKGVDSTLKIQPAKLEDSAVYLCASSQRQGYTEAFFGQGTRLTVV.

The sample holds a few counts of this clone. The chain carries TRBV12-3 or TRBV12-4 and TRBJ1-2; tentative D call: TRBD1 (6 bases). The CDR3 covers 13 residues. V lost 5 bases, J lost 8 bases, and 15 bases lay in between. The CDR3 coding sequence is TGTGCCAGCAGTGGGGGCAGGGGCGACGGCTACACCTTC. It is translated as CASSGGRGDGYTF.

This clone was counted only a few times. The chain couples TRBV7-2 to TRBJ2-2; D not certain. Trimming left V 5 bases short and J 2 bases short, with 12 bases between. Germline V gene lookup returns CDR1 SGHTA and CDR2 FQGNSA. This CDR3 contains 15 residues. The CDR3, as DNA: TGTGCCAGCAGCCTCGCGACAATCAACACCGGGGAGCTGTTTTTT. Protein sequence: CASSLATINTGELFF.

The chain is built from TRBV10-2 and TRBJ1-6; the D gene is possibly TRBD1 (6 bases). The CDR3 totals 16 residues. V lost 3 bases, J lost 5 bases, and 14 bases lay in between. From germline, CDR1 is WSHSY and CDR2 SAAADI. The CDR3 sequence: CASSDSGQLDNSPLHF. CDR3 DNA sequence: TGCGCCAGCAGTGACTCTGGACAGCTAGATAATTCACCCCTCCACTTT.